What follows are 20 T cell receptor beta chains derived from one specimen sequenced in a study of cytotoxic CD8 clonotypes in ibrutinib-treated CLL. Method: immunoSEQ multiplex PCR; TCRdb's copy keeps in-frame clones and lacks some. The profile covers hundreds of thousands of clones, with roughly 71% appearing a single time and around 6.5% taken by the ten largest. The sequenced sample was PBMCs, obtained after 36 months of ibrutinib treatment. The source is a human donor with chronic lymphocytic leukemia.

The V call is TRBV7-2, the J call TRBJ1-3; D is uncertain. Between the trimmed V and J ends, which lost 0 bases and 3 bases, there was a span of 9 bases. The germline V gene has CDR1 SGHTA and CDR2 FQGNSA. The CDR3 covers 15 residues. The CDR3 nucleotides are TGTGCCAGCAGCTTAGCGCGGGTGTATGGAAACACCATATATTTT. Its translation: CASSLARVYGNTIYF.

The chain couples TRBV9 to TRBJ2-2; 12 bases map to TRBD2. After removal of 3 bases from V and 7 bases from J, the junction contained 7 bases not matched to a gene. There are 16 residues in the CDR3. The germline gives CDR1 SGDLS, CDR2 YYNGEE. CDR3 sequence: CASSGTSGKGGGELFF. The CDR3, as DNA: TGTGCCAGCAGCGGGACTAGCGGGAAGGGCGGCGGGGAGCTGTTTTTT. Looking up the rest from reference TRBV9 and TRBJ2-2 gives the full variable domain: DSGVTQTPKHLITATGQRVTLRCSPRSGDLSVYWYQQSLDQGLQFLIQYYNGEERAKGNILERFSAQQFPDLHSELNLSSLELGDSALYFCASSGTSGKGGGELFFGEGSRLTVL.

This clone was found a few times. The V gene is TRBV15, the J gene TRBJ1-2; 9 positions match TRBD1. Trimming removed 5 bases from V and 8 bases from J; junction bases left unmatched: 3. The V gene's germline CDR1 is LNHNV and CDR2 YYDKDF (reference sequence). The CDR3 extends over 12 amino acids. CDR3: CATSHDRGGYTF. CDR3 DNA: TGTGCCACCAGCCACGACAGGGGGGGCTACACCTTC.

This clone has more than one count but fewer than ten. The genes are TRBV5-1 and TRBJ1-2; a weak D match, TRBD1 (5 bases). CDR3 length equals 14 residues. The V gene lost 0 bases and the J gene lost 1 base, with 7 bases spanning the gap. Germline CDR1 is SGHRS and CDR2 is YFSETQ. CDR3 sequence reads: CASSLDGGNYGYTF. In DNA, the CDR3 is TGCGCCAGCAGCTTGGATGGGGGTAACTATGGCTACACCTTC.

The V and J genes are TRBV15 and TRBJ2-1; TRBD2 agrees at 8 bases. Trimming at V came to 0 bases and at J to 6 bases, leaving 7 bases not matched to a gene. This CDR3 contains 16 residues. Germline CDR1 LNHNV, CDR2 YYDKDF (reference sequence). For the CDR3, the DNA is TGTGCCACCAGCAGAGAGGGAGCGGGAGCCGTCAATGAGCAGTTCTTC. Amino acid sequence: CATSREGAGAVNEQFF.

This rearrangement joins TRBV11-3 to TRBJ2-7, with unresolved D. Germline CDR1 and CDR2: SGHNT and YENEEA. The length of the CDR3 is 12 residues. V lost 2 bases to trimming and J lost 6 bases, with 8 bases between them. CDR3: CASSLMGGEQYF. In DNA, the CDR3 is TGTGCCAGCAGCTTAATGGGCGGCGAGCAGTACTTC.

The chain carries TRBV27 and TRBJ2-7, with D hard to call. Trimming stripped 4 bases from V and 7 bases from J, with 17 bases between. The CDR3 has 14 amino acids. Germline CDR1 MNHEY, CDR2 SMNVEV (reference sequence). The CDR3 loop is CASSSPSPGREQYF. CDR3 DNA sequence: TGTGCCAGCAGTTCTCCTTCACCGGGCAGAGAGCAGTACTTC.

The chain links TRBV4-1 to TRBJ1-2; D is undetermined. Germline V gene sequence: CDR1 MGHRA, CDR2 YSYEKL. Between the trimmed V and J ends, which lost 6 bases and 3 bases, there was a span of 11 bases. The CDR3 covers 13 residues. Here the CDR3 reads CASSFRTDYGYTF. The CDR3 DNA reads as TGCGCCAGCAGTTTTAGGACGGACTATGGCTACACCTTC.

This sequence joins TRBV6-5 and TRBJ2-7; D may be TRBD2 (5 bases). V was cut by 5 bases and J by 3 bases, with 14 bases left in between. The CDR3 length is 14 residues. CDR1 and CDR2 (germline): MNHEY, SVGAGI. CDR3 sequence: CASSPPRRIYEQYF. The CDR3 nucleotides read TGTGCCAGCAGTCCTCCCAGGAGGATCTACGAGCAGTACTTC.

The J gene is TRBJ1-3, the V gene TRBV18; D may be TRBD1 (5 bases). Germline V CDR1 and CDR2: KGHSH, LQKENI. V was trimmed by 4 bases and J by 0 bases, leaving 10 bases between them. This CDR3 is 15 amino acids long. The CDR3 loop is CASSRGAGSGNTIYF. CDR3 bases: TGTGCCAGCTCACGAGGGGCAGGCTCTGGAAACACCATATATTTT.

The chain is built from TRBV19 and TRBJ1-2; tentative D call: TRBD1 (5 bases). V lost 3 bases, J lost 4 bases, and 12 bases lay in between. This CDR3 has 14 residues. Germline values: CDR1 LNHDA, CDR2 SQIVND (reference sequence). This CDR3 reads CASSIEGHGYGYTF. The DNA of the CDR3 is TGTGCCAGTAGTATCGAGGGGCACGGCTATGGCTACACCTTC.

Details on this clone: Relative to the germline gene, one junction end is altered; a read error may explain this. The identical CDR3 is also encoded by other nucleotide sequences in the sample. This chain links TRBV15 with TRBJ2-3, with 8 bases that match TRBD1. There are 15 residues in the CDR3. Germline V gene sequence: CDR1 LNHNV, CDR2 YYDKDF (reference sequence). The CDR3 sequence: CATSSRGPSTDTQYF. CDR3 sequence (DNA): TGTGCCACCAGCAGCAGGGGGCCTAGCACAGATACACAGTATTTT.

J is TRBJ1-6 and V is TRBV5-8; 8 bases are shared with TRBD1. CDR3 length equals 19 residues. V trimming: 0 bases; J trimming: 3 bases; junction bases outside the gene matches: 11. The germline V gene encodes CDR1 SGHTS and CDR2 YDEGEE. For the CDR3, the DNA is TGTGCCAGCAGCTTGGACGGACCCAGGACAGGGTTCTATAATTCACCCCTCCACTTT. It is translated as CASSLDGPRTGFYNSPLHF.

This clone was observed a few times. The rearrangement links TRBV2 to TRBJ1-2; D gene unclear. The V gene's germline CDR1 is SNHLY and CDR2 FYNNEI. The CDR3 contains 14 residues. V was shortened by 6 bases and J by 2 bases, with 13 bases between the two germline ends. In DNA form, the CDR3 reads TGTGCCAGCAGCGCAAGAACTACCAACTATGGCTACACCTTC. Protein sequence: CASSARTTNYGYTF.

This clone appeared a few times. The chain recombines TRBV9 with TRBJ2-2, with 11 bases identical to TRBD2. CDR1 is SGDLS, CDR2 YYNGEE, per germline. This CDR3 is built from 18 residues. The V and J ends lost 4 bases and 6 bases, in that order; junction bases with no gene match: 14. CDR3 nucleotides: TGTGCCAGCAGCACCTTAGCCGGGACTAGCGGAAGATCCGGGGAGCTGTTTTTT. It specifies CASSTLAGTSGRSGELFF.

The chain couples TRBV18 to TRBJ1-1, with a weak D call TRBD1 (5 bases). This CDR3 has 15 amino acids. Trimming took off 0 bases at V and 2 bases at J, with 10 bases between the two ends. Germline V gene sequence: CDR1 KGHSH, CDR2 LQKENI. CDR3 coding DNA: TGTGCCAGCTCACCACCGAGCTGGGGCAACACTGAAGCTTTCTTT. Translation: CASSPPSWGNTEAFF.

The CDR3 here is CASSLGSGTGFYEQYF. CDR3 nucleotide sequence: TGTGCCAGCAGTCTAGGGTCCGGGACAGGGTTCTACGAGCAGTACTTC. The rearrangement uses TRBV2 and TRBJ2-7; 9 nucleotides align to TRBD1. The CDR3 totals 16 residues. Germline V gives CDR1 SNHLY, CDR2 FYNNEI. Trimming removed 5 bases from V and 3 bases from J; junction bases left unmatched: 11.

This clone was detected only once. This chain joins TRBV7-8 and TRBJ1-1; D unresolved. V dropped 2 bases and J dropped 5 bases, with 9 bases sitting between them. Germline V CDR1 and CDR2: SGHVS, FQNEAQ. The CDR3 extends over 13 amino acids. The CDR3 spells CASSLTMSTEAFF. CDR3 in DNA: TGTGCCAGCAGCTTAACGATGTCAACTGAAGCTTTCTTT.

V and J are TRBV29-1 and TRBJ2-7; D uncertain. This CDR3 has 13 residues. Germline-derived CDR1 and CDR2 are SQVTM and ANQGSEA. Trimming removed 1 base from V and 0 bases from J, with 7 bases in between. CDR3 in amino acids: CSVEVPSSYEQYF. The CDR3 DNA reads TGCAGCGTTGAAGTCCCTAGCTCCTACGAGCAGTACTTC.

This clone has more than one count but fewer than ten. The chain employs TRBV4-1 and TRBJ2-3; D is possibly TRBD1 or TRBD2 (7 bases each). CDR3 length equals 16 residues. Germline V gene lookup returns CDR1 MGHRA and CDR2 YSYEKL. The ends were cut back, 0 bases at V and 5 bases at J, with 15 bases in the middle. The CDR3 DNA follows: TGCGCCAGCAGCCAAGACAGGGGGGGAGGTAGAGATACGCAGTATTTT. This gives the protein CASSQDRGGGRDTQYF.